This T cell receptor (beta chain) was captured in a study of cytomegalovirus exposure and HLA in healthy donors. Study context: Researchers previously reported finding roughly 120 million unique TCR beta sequences from roughly 180 million T cells. Study-wide results and caveats: Among the CMV-associated chains, a few were confirmed in vitro as specific for CMV antigens.

Germline CDR1 and CDR2: SGDLS and YYNGEE. The V end was cut by 1 base, the J end by 4 bases, with 15 bases between. This CDR3 contains 16 residues. In the PCR, 60 Vbeta and 13 Jbeta primers were used. The repertoire was sequenced with immunoSEQ multiplex PCR; TCRdb's copy has only in-frame clones and lacks some. Found here are 100,000 to 130,000 clones, more than 70% of them singletons; the top ten hold roughly 2.3%. Each donor was healthy, and each was a bone marrow donor. Comment on this clone: Its antigen is currently unknown.

This chain links TRBV9 with TRBJ2-1, with a possible D match to TRBD1 (6 bases). The sample was PBMCs. This receptor was identified in a man younger than 35 in good health and CMV-seronegative. CDR3 sequence reads: CASSVTNSGTYNEQFF. The CDR3, as DNA: TGTGCCAGCAGCGTAACTAATTCCGGGACATACAATGAGCAGTTCTTC.